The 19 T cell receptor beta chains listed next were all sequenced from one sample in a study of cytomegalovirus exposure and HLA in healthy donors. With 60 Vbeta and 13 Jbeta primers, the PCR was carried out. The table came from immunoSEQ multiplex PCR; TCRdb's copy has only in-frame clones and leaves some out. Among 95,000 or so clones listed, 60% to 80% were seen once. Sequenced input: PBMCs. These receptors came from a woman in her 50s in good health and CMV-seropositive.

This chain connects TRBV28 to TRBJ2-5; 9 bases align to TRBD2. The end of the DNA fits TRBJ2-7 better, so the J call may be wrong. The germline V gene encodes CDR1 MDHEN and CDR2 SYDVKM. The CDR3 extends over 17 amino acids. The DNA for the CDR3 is TGTGCCAGCAGTCTCTATAGTAGCGGGAGACTAGGGTACGAGCAGTACTTC. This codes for CASSLYSSGRLGYEQYF.

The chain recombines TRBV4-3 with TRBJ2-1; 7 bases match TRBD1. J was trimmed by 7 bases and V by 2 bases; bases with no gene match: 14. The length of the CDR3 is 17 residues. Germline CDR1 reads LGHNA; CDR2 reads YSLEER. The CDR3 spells CASSQLQGGPNSNEQFF. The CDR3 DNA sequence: TGCGCCAGCAGCCAACTCCAAGGGGGCCCCAACTCGAATGAGCAGTTCTTC.

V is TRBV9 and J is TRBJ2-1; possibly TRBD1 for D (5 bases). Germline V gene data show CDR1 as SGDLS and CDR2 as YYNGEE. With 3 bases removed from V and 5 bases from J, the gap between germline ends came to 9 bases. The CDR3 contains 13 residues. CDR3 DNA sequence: TGTGCCAGCAGCGCCGACAGCCACAATGAGCAGTTCTTC. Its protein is CASSADSHNEQFF. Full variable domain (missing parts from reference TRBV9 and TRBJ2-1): DSGVTQTPKHLITATGQRVTLRCSPRSGDLSVYWYQQSLDQGLQFLIQYYNGEERAKGNILERFSAQQFPDLHSELNLSSLELGDSALYFCASSADSHNEQFFGPGTRLTVL.

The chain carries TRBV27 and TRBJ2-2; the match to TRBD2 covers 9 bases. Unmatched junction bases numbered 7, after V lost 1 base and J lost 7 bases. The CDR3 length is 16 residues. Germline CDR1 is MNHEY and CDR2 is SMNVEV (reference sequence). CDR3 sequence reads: CASSLWGTSFGGELFF. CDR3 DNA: TGTGCCAGCAGTTTATGGGGGACTAGCTTCGGCGGGGAGCTGTTTTTT.

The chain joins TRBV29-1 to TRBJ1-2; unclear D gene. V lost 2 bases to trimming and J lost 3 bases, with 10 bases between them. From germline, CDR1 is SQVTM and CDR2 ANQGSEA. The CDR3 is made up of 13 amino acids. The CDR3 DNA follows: TGCAGCGTTGAAATCTCCGGGGACTATGGCTACACCTTC. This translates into CSVEISGDYGYTF.

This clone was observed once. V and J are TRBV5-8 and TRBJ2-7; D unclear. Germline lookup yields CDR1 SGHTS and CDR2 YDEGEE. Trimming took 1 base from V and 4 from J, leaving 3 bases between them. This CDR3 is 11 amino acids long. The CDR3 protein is CASSLTYEQYF. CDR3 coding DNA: TGTGCCAGCAGCTTGACATACGAGCAGTACTTC.

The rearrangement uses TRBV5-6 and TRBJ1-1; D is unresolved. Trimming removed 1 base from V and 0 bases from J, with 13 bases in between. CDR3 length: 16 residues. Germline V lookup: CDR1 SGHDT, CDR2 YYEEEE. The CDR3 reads CASSLYVSRMNTEAFF. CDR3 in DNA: TGTGCCAGCAGCTTGTACGTCAGTCGTATGAACACTGAAGCTTTCTTT.

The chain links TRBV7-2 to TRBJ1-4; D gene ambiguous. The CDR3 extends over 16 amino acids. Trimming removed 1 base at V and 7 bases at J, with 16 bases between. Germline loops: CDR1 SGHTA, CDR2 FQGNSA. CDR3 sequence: CASSLERIEIGEKLFF. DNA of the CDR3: TGTGCCAGCAGCTTAGAGCGGATAGAAATTGGTGAAAAACTGTTTTTT.

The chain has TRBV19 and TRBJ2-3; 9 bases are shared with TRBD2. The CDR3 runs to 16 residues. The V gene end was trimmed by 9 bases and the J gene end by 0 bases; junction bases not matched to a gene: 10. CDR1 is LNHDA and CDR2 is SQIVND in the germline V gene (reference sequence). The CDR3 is CASRRSAGGSTDTQYF. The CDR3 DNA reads TGTGCCAGCCGGAGGTCGGCGGGAGGGAGCACAGATACGCAGTATTTT.

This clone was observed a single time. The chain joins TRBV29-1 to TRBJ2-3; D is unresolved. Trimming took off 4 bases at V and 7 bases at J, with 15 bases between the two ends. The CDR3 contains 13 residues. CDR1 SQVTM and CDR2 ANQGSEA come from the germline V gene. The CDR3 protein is CSVVQLAGNTQYF. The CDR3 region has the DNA TGCAGCGTTGTTCAGTTAGCTGGAAATACGCAGTATTTT.

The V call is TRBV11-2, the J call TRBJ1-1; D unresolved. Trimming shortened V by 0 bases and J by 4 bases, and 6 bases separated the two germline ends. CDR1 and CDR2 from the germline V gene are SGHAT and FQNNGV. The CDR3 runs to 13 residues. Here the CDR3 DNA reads TGTGCCAGCAGCTTAGAGCCGGGCACTGAAGCTTTCTTT. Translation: CASSLEPGTEAFF.

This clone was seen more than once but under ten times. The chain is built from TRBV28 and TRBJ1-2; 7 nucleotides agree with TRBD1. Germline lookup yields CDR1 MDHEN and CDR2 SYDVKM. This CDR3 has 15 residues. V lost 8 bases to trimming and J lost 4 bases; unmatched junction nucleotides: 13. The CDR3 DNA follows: TGTGCCAGCCGTCAGGGGGGACCGGCGGCCTATGGCTACACCTTC. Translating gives CASRQGGPAAYGYTF.

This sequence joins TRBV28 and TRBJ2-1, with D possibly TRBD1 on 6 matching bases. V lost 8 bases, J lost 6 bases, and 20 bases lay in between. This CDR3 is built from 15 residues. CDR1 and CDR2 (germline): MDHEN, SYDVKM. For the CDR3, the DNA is TGTGCCAGCCTGTTGTCGGGACAAGGGGCCAATGAGCAGTTCTTC. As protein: CASLLSGQGANEQFF.

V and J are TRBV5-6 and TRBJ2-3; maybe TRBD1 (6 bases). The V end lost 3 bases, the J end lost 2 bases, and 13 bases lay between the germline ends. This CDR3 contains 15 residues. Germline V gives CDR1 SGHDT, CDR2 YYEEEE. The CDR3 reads CASSYAGASTDTQYF. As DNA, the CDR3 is TGTGCCAGCAGCTACGCAGGGGCTTCCACAGATACGCAGTATTTT.

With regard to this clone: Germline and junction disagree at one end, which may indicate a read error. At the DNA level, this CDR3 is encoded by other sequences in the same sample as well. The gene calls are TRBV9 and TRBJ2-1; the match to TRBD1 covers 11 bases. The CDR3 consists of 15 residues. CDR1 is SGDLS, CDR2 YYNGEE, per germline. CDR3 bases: TGTGCTAGCAGCGTAGAGGACAGGGGGCTGGGCGAGCAGTTCTTC. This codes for CASSVEDRGLGEQFF.

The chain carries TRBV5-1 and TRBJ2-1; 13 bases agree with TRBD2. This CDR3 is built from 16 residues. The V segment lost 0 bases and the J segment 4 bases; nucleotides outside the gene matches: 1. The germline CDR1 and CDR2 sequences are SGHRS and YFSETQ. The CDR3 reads CASSLETSGRYNEQFF. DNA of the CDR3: TGCGCCAGCAGCTTGGAGACTAGCGGGAGGTACAATGAGCAGTTCTTC.

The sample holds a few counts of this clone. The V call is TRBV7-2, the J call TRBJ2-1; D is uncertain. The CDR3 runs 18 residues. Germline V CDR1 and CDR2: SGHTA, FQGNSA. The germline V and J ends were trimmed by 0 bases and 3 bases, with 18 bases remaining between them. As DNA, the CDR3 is TGTGCCAGCAGCTTAGCCCCCGTCCTTTCTCCCCTCTACAATGAGCAGTTCTTC. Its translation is CASSLAPVLSPLYNEQFF.

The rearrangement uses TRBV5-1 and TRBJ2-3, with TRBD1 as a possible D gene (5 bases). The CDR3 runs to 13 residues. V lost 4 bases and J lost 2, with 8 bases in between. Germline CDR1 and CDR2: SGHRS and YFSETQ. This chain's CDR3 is CASSVDNTDTQYF. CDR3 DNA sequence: TGCGCCAGCAGCGTGGACAACACAGATACGCAGTATTTT.

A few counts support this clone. This CDR3 is CASRITRNTEAFF. DNA for the CDR3: TGTGCCAGCAGGATCACACGGAACACTGAAGCTTTCTTT. The chain employs TRBV10-3 and TRBJ1-1, with D unresolved. CDR1 and CDR2 from the germline V gene are ENHRY and SYGVKD. Between the trimmed V and J ends, which lost 10 bases and 1 base, there was a span of 13 bases. The CDR3 has 13 amino acids.